These 10 T cell receptor beta chains came from one sample sequenced in a study of regulatory T cells in long-lasting Graves disease. As to time point: newly diagnosed GD, antithyroid drugs for less than 3 months. Extracted PBMC RNA gave rise to the TCR library. CDR3 regions were amplified by Arm-PCR using iRepertoire HTBI primers to build TCR beta libraries. MiXCR was run by TCRdb on the multiplex PCR reads, yielding one entry per CDR3 protein. The sample lists about 620,000 distinct CDR3 sequences, less than 20% occurring once. These data also formed part of another study, on T cells in Graves' hyperthyroidism and ophthalmopathy.

The sample here was peripheral blood mononuclear cells (PBMCs), taken at new diagnosis, from a patient treated with antithyroid drugs. These TCRs come from a woman in her twenties or thirties with Graves disease.

The chain couples TRBV5-1 to TRBJ2-3, with 9 bases fitting TRBD1. The J call may be in error: the DNA end matches TRBJ2-5 better. The CDR3 is 15 residues long. Per the germline V gene, CDR1 is SGHRS and CDR2 is YFSETQ. As DNA, the CDR3 is TGCGCCAGCAGCCTCCGACAGGGGGTTGCAGAGACCCAGTACTTC. Its translation is CASSLRQGVAETQYF.

This clonotype was seen at least ten times. V gene TRBV30 combines with J gene TRBJ2-7, with 7 nucleotides matching TRBD2. Germline-derived CDR1 and CDR2 are GTSNPN and SVGIG (reference sequence). V lost 4 bases, J lost 5 bases, and 17 bases stayed unmatched. The CDR3 is 16 residues long. The CDR3 DNA follows: TGTGCCTGGACCTCCGGGATCACCTCTAGCGGCGACGAGCAGTACTTC. As protein: CAWTSGITSSGDEQYF.

V is TRBV19 and J is TRBJ2-2, with D perhaps being TRBD1 or TRBD2 (5 bases each). V was clipped by 3 bases and J by 4 bases, with 12 bases between them. CDR3 length equals 15 residues. The germline gives CDR1 LNHDA, CDR2 SQIVND (reference sequence). The CDR3: CASSIGAYLTGELFF. DNA of the CDR3: TGTGCCAGTAGTATCGGGGCCTACCTCACCGGGGAGCTGTTTTTT.

This clonotype was counted only a few times. This chain connects TRBV3-1 to TRBJ2-3; TRBD2 agrees at 11 bases. Germline assignment: CDR1 LGHDT and CDR2 YNNKEL (reference sequence). After removal of 0 bases from V and 2 bases from J, the junction contained 7 bases not matched to a gene. The CDR3 is made up of 18 amino acids. CDR3 sequence reads: CASSQDRVAGGNTDTQYF. CDR3 nucleotide sequence: TGTGCCAGCAGCCAAGATCGTGTAGCGGGAGGGAACACAGATACGCAGTATTTT.

The chain couples TRBV7-2 to TRBJ2-5; the match to TRBD2 covers 12 bases. The germline gives CDR1 SGHTA, CDR2 FQGNSA. V gave up 5 bases and J gave up 4 bases; unmatched junction bases: 8. This CDR3 comprises 16 residues. DNA for the CDR3: TGTGCCAGCAGCCAAGATCAACTAGCGGGAGGAGAGACCCAGTACTTC. This codes for CASSQDQLAGGETQYF.

The sample holds many counts of this clonotype. The chain links TRBV6-1 to TRBJ2-7; 9 bases are shared with TRBD1. Per germline, CDR1 MNHNS and CDR2 SASEGT. J gave up 0 bases and V 7 bases, and 4 bases lay outside the gene matches. CDR3 length: 14 residues. DNA of the CDR3: TGTGCCAGCACCGGGACAGGGACCTCCTACGAGCAGTACTTC. Protein: CASTGTGTSYEQYF.

This chain links TRBV20-1 with TRBJ2-2; 8 bases agree with TRBD2. V lost 5 bases and J lost 4; bases outside the gene matches: 9. The V gene's germline CDR1 is DFQATT and CDR2 SNEGSKA (reference sequence). CDR3 length equals 15 residues. CDR3 residues: CSAWEAGVFTGELFF. The CDR3 bases are TGCAGTGCTTGGGAAGCGGGAGTTTTCACCGGGGAGCTGTTTTTT.

This clonotype was recorded many times. The chain is built from TRBV7-3 and TRBJ2-5, with a weak D call TRBD2 (5 bases). The CDR3 sequence is 14 residues long. The germline V and J ends were trimmed by 3 bases and 4 bases, with 12 bases remaining between them. The germline gives CDR1 SGHTA, CDR2 FQGTGA. This chain's CDR3 is CASSFGSRGETQYF. CDR3 nucleotide sequence: TGTGCCAGCAGCTTTGGTAGCCGGGGAGAGACCCAGTACTTC.

This rearrangement joins TRBV5-4 to TRBJ1-5, with D hard to call. Germline V lookup: CDR1 SGHNT, CDR2 YYREEE (reference sequence). The CDR3 runs to 16 residues. The ends were cut back, 2 bases at V and 2 bases at J, with 14 bases in the middle. Written as DNA, the CDR3 is TGTGCCAGCAGCTTAAGGGAGAACGGCCGCAATCAGCCCCAGCATTTT. This codes for CASSLRENGRNQPQHF.

The table lists this clonotype with many counts. V is TRBV7-2 and J is TRBJ2-5; TRBD2 matches 9 bases. Trimming removed 4 bases from V and 4 bases from J; junction bases left unmatched: 4. Per the germline V gene, CDR1 is SGHTA and CDR2 is FQGNSA. The CDR3 length is 14 residues. The CDR3 DNA reads as TGTGCCAGCAGCTCCCTAGCGGGAACAGAGACCCAGTACTTC. Its protein product is CASSSLAGTETQYF.